One sample yielded the 21 T cell receptor beta chains listed below, sequenced in a study of blood T cells in healthy people across ages. A second PCR, run for roughly 6 to 11 cycles, used a sample-barcoded 5' primer plus a J-beta primer mix. A single record per CDR3 protein comes from TCRdb applying MiXCR to the 5' RACE reads. The data hold 800,000 to 950,000 distinct CDR3 sequences, with approximately 49% observed a single time. The material sequenced was blood. The receptor set was obtained from a man aged 25-45 years in good health.

About this clonotype itself: A much larger clone is a single base away; this may be a read error. This chain connects TRBV29-1 to TRBJ1-1; TRBD1 matches 9 bases. CDR3 length equals 12 residues. The V and J ends lost 7 bases and 1 base, in that order; junction bases with no gene match: 1. Germline V gene lookup returns CDR1 SQVTM and CDR2 ANQGSEA. The CDR3 sequence: CSGGQGNTEAFF. CDR3 in DNA: TGCAGCGGGGGACAGGGGAACACTGAAGCTTTCTTT.

The rearrangement links TRBV4-3 to TRBJ2-1, with D hard to call. The V end was cut by 1 base, the J end by 0 bases, with 10 bases between. From germline, CDR1 is LGHNA and CDR2 YSLEER. This CDR3 comprises 16 residues. CDR3 sequence (DNA): TGCGCCAGCAGCCAAGGCGGCCCGAGCTCCTACAATGAGCAGTTCTTC. Amino acids: CASSQGGPSSYNEQFF.

This clonotype has more than one count but fewer than ten. The gene calls are TRBV6-2 or TRBV6-3 and TRBJ2-1, with D possibly TRBD1 on 6 matching bases. Per germline, CDR1 MNHEY and CDR2 SVGEGT. Trimming shortened V by 0 bases and J by 2 bases, and 8 bases separated the two germline ends. The CDR3 covers 15 residues. CDR3 sequence: CASSYSGAPYNEQFF. The CDR3 DNA is TGTGCCAGCAGTTACTCGGGGGCCCCCTACAATGAGCAGTTCTTC.

On this clonotype: A much more abundant neighbour one base away suggests this may be a read error. The gene calls are TRBV20-1 and TRBJ2-7, with D possibly being TRBD1 (5 bases). The length of the CDR3 is 14 residues. V was trimmed by 5 bases and J by 5 bases, leaving 19 bases between them. Germline V gives CDR1 DFQATT, CDR2 SNEGSKA (reference sequence). Here the CDR3 DNA reads TGCAGTGCTGGTCCTTGGCAGGGTCCCAACGAGCAGTACTTC. Its translation: CSAGPWQGPNEQYF.

The chain employs TRBV3-1 and TRBJ2-5, with D perhaps matching TRBD2 (5 bases). The germline gives CDR1 LGHDT, CDR2 YNNKEL (reference sequence). Trimming removed 1 base from V and 1 base from J, with 10 bases in between. There are 15 residues in the CDR3. In DNA form, the CDR3 reads TGTGCCAGCAGCCAAGGCAGGCTAGCCCAAGAGACCCAGTACTTC. This codes for CASSQGRLAQETQYF.

In its sample, this clonotype was seen a few times. The V gene is TRBV7-2, the J gene TRBJ1-2; possibly TRBD1 for D (6 bases). The CDR3 is 15 residues long. Germline CDR1 reads SGHTA; CDR2 reads FQGNSA. V was shortened by 5 bases and J by 4 bases, with 17 bases between the two germline ends. CDR3 coding DNA: TGTGCCAGCAGCCTACAGGGTTCAGCTGGCTATGGCTACACCTTC. It translates to CASSLQGSAGYGYTF.

This clonotype was counted many times. This chain links TRBV6-6 with TRBJ2-7, with TRBD1 identical over 8 bases. CDR3 length equals 14 residues. Germline V gene lookup returns CDR1 MNHNY and CDR2 SVGAGI (reference sequence). The trim removed 6 bases at V and 1 base at J, leaving 5 bases unmatched. CDR3 bases: TGTGCCAGCAGGACCGGACAGGGATCCTACGAGCAGTACTTC. Translated: CASRTGQGSYEQYF.

A few counts support this clonotype. This chain links TRBV5-1 with TRBJ2-1; no clear D. V lost 0 bases to trimming and J lost 12 bases, with 10 bases between them. The CDR3 sequence is 12 residues long. Per germline, CDR1 SGHRS and CDR2 YFSETQ. This CDR3 reads CASSLETPWQFF. The CDR3 nucleotides read TGCGCCAGCAGCTTGGAGACACCATGGCAGTTCTTC.

This clonotype has more than one count but fewer than ten. V usage is TRBV4-2 and J usage is TRBJ2-1; 7 bases line up with TRBD2. The CDR3 loop spans 17 amino acids. Germline CDR1 and CDR2: LGHNA and YNFKEQ. J gave up 7 bases and V 1 base, and 13 bases lay outside the gene matches. CDR3 nucleotide sequence: TGTGCCAGCAGCCAAGTCGGGGGGACTGGTGCCCAAAATGAGCAGTTCTTC. As protein: CASSQVGGTGAQNEQFF.

This chain links TRBV12-3 or TRBV12-4 with TRBJ2-1; 11 positions match TRBD2. The CDR3 runs 13 residues. The V segment lost 7 bases and the J segment 9 bases; nucleotides outside the gene matches: 5. CDR3 sequence (DNA): TGTGCCAGCATTAGCGGGAGGGCTGTTGAGCAGTTCTTC. It codes for CASISGRAVEQFF.

The chain uses TRBV7-2 and TRBJ1-6; D ambiguous. Germline V gene lookup returns CDR1 SGHTA and CDR2 FQGNSA. The CDR3 has 16 amino acids. With 5 bases removed from V and 0 bases from J, the gap between germline ends came to 11 bases. Here the CDR3 DNA reads TGTGCCAGCAGCCCCGGGTCTTACTCCTATAATTCACCCCTCCACTTT. Residues: CASSPGSYSYNSPLHF.

The sample holds one count of this clonotype. The gene calls are TRBV6-4 and TRBJ2-6, with 9 bases fitting TRBD1. The CDR3 has 15 residues. V shed 3 bases and J 3 bases; nucleotides not matched to a gene: 0. CDR1 is MRHNA, CDR2 SNTAGT, per germline. CDR3 sequence (DNA): TGTGCCAGCAGTGAGGGACAGGGTGGGGCCAACGTCCTGACTTTC. Its translation: CASSEGQGGANVLTF.

The chain couples TRBV7-9 to TRBJ2-2; D possibly corresponds to TRBD1 (5 bases). Germline CDR1 SEHNR, CDR2 FQNEAQ (reference sequence). This CDR3 region has 17 residues. V gave up 5 bases and J gave up 0 bases, with 16 bases separating them. Written as DNA, the CDR3 is TGTGCCAGCAGCCCCCGAATGACAGATACGAACACCGGGGAGCTGTTTTTT. Protein sequence: CASSPRMTDTNTGELFF.

V gene TRBV6-5 combines with J gene TRBJ2-5; possibly TRBD2 for D (5 bases). This CDR3 is 14 amino acids long. Trimming took off 7 bases at V and 1 base at J, with 13 bases between the two ends. Per the germline V gene, CDR1 is MNHEY and CDR2 is SVGAGI. This CDR3 reads CASNSPAGQETQYF. The CDR3 DNA reads as TGTGCCAGCAACTCTCCCGCGGGCCAAGAGACCCAGTACTTC.

In this sample, this clonotype turned up a few times. The chain couples TRBV12-3 or TRBV12-4 to TRBJ2-7; the D gene is possibly TRBD1 (6 bases). This CDR3 region has 14 residues. Trimming took 5 bases from V and 1 from J, leaving 12 bases between them. For the CDR3, the DNA is TGTGCCAGCAGTGCCGACAGGCGTTCCTACGAGCAGTACTTC. Translated, it gives CASSADRRSYEQYF.

To note about this clonotype: A much more abundant neighbour one base away suggests this may be a read error. This chain links TRBV20-1 with TRBJ2-3, with D possibly called TRBD1 or TRBD2 (5 bases each). V gave up 5 bases and J gave up 2 bases, with 17 bases separating them. Per the germline V gene, CDR1 is DFQATT and CDR2 is SNEGSKA (reference sequence). The CDR3 is made up of 15 amino acids. As DNA, the CDR3 is TGCAGTGCTTACTTGGGACGCGGATCCACAGATACGCAGTATTTT. Protein: CSAYLGRGSTDTQYF.

The chain employs TRBV20-1 and TRBJ2-1, with TRBD1 identical over 9 bases. This CDR3 has 13 amino acids. Germline V CDR1 and CDR2: DFQATT, SNEGSKA (reference sequence). Trimming took 6 bases from V and 7 from J; bases not matched to a gene: 7. CDR3 protein: CSAVDRGNNEQFF. The CDR3 DNA sequence: TGCAGTGCAGTCGACAGGGGGAATAATGAGCAGTTCTTC.

V usage is TRBV3-1 and J usage is TRBJ1-2, with TRBD1 matching over 12 bases. Germline assignment: CDR1 LGHDT and CDR2 YNNKEL (reference sequence). This CDR3 comprises 15 residues. V gave up 3 bases and J gave up 7 bases; unmatched junction bases: 6. CDR3 region: CASSHTGTGGVGYTF. CDR3 bases: TGTGCCAGCAGCCACACCGGGACAGGGGGCGTTGGCTACACCTTC.

This clonotype was observed a few times. This chain's CDR3 is CSAVPGTNYNEQFF. The CDR3 coding sequence is TGCAGTGCTGTGCCCGGGACCAACTACAATGAGCAGTTCTTC. V usage is TRBV20-1 and J usage is TRBJ2-1; D might be TRBD1 or TRBD2, each matching 5 bases. CDR3 size: 14 residues. Looked up from germline, CDR1 is DFQATT and CDR2 is SNEGSKA (reference sequence). V gave up 5 bases and J gave up 3 bases, with 14 bases separating them.

In this sample, this clonotype turned up once. The gene calls are TRBV4-1 and TRBJ1-5, with D possibly matching TRBD1 (6 bases). Trimming took off 3 bases at V and 1 base at J, with 16 bases between the two ends. CDR1 MGHRA and CDR2 YSYEKL come from the germline V gene. This CDR3 has 17 residues. The CDR3 DNA follows: TGCGCCAGCAGCCACCTGCCTGGGACAATCAGCAATCAGCCCCAGCATTTT. This translates into CASSHLPGTISNQPQHF.

This clonotype turned up a few times. This rearrangement joins TRBV27 to TRBJ2-7; weak D call: TRBD1 (5 bases). V lost 2 bases and J 2 bases, leaving 10 bases between the germline ends. The CDR3 extends over 14 amino acids. Germline assignment: CDR1 MNHEY and CDR2 SMNVEV (reference sequence). CDR3 residues: CASSLLDTPYEQYF. The CDR3 DNA reads as TGTGCCAGCAGTTTACTGGACACCCCCTACGAGCAGTACTTC.